This T cell receptor beta chain was recorded in a study of glioma-infiltrating T cells after dendritic cell vaccination (dated by TCRdb to 2015 to 2016). About the investigation overall: A cohort of approximately 15 glioblastoma patients from Phase I and II dendritic cell vaccination trials was included, of whom 9 were newly diagnosed and 6 had recurrent disease. Autologous tumor lysate-pulsed dendritic cell vaccination was administered to the patients between the early 2000s and the early 2010s. To make the vaccine, monocyte-derived dendritic cells were cultured for under eight days with IL-4 and GM-CSF and then pulsed overnight with autologous tumor lysate. Each patient was given three intradermal dendritic cell vaccine injections, spaced two weeks apart, in the arm below the axilla. Tumor-infiltrating lymphocyte content was quantified and tumor and blood repertoires were compared in dendritic cell-vaccinated glioblastoma patients by deep sequencing of TCR beta CDR3 regions. TCR sequencing metrics, including TIL content and tumor-blood repertoire overlap, were correlated with survival after dendritic cell vaccination. What the study reported, not specific to this receptor: The response model built on TCR overlap across three groups was characterized as speculative, with prospective validation still needed. The cohort was small and heterogeneous, only a few patients had full blood and tumor sets, and even fewer had initial-recurrent tumor pairs. TCR clonality showed no direct relationship with survival, which suggests that a diverse polyclonal response may matter. After dendritic cell vaccination, a higher estimated pretreatment TIL content predicted longer time to progression and longer overall survival.

A remark on this clone: Its antigen remains undetermined. No qualities accompany the bases; no much larger clone lies one base away.

The label giving this sample's time point can be read as: after dendritic cell vaccination, including at tumor progression/relapse. Patients were selected on the basis of adequate residual fresh-frozen tumor tissue and more than two years of available survival data. None of the glioblastoma patients carried an isocitrate dehydrogenase mutation, although molecular status otherwise varied. PBMC collection took place before vaccination, two weeks after the third vaccination, and at tumor progression if progression occurred. The Qiagen DNeasy Blood extraction Kit was used for extraction of genomic DNA. The germline V gene yields SNHLY for CDR1 and FYNNEI for CDR2. Trimming takes 6 bases off V and 2 bases off J; junction bases not matched to a gene: 10. Including the terminal cysteine and phenylalanine, the CDR3 comprises 16 residues. Solely the CDR3 DNA is kept, with 48 bases framed from the first base.

The immunoSEQ assay amplified TCRB CDR3 regions from roughly 2 micrograms of genomic DNA, or from all available DNA when less than that amount was available. The multiplex PCR employed 60 forward primers targeting TCR V beta segments and 13 reverse primers targeting J beta segments. To estimate reads per starting template, synthetic control templates were spiked into each sample at limiting dilution. The Illumina HiSeq System generated 87 bp sequencing reads. Per the original workflow: PCR and sequencing errors were removed by a nearest neighbor algorithm that merged closely related sequences. TCR overlap was measured as the percentage of unique tumor TCR beta sequences that were also present in the peripheral blood of the same patient. TCRdb took over this immuneACCESS table, retaining in-frame rearrangements with V and J assigned. Such tables are incomplete; in checked studies, under half of the missing clones stem from an unresolved V gene, and the remainder is unexplained. Clonal size and the V and J genes are those of that table, whereas D and trimming came from the DNA. Across this sample there are 90,000 to 110,000 clones, with 90% seen only once. The ten largest clones capture roughly 2.5% of the sample.

The rearranged chain carries TRBV2 and TRBJ2-1, with TRBD2 matching 7 junction bases. This TCR derives from a human donor with glioblastoma. The sample here was blood, taken after dendritic cell vaccination. The CDR3 reads as follows: CASRLSGGVAYNEQFF. The DNA sequence reads TGTGCCAGCAGGTTGAGTGGGGGGGTTGCCTACAATGAGCAGTTCTTC. Where the CDR3 stops, the reference TRBV2 and TRBJ2-1 genes take over; the full variable domain is EPEVTQTPSHQVTQMGQEVILRCVPISNHLYFYWYRQILGQKVEFLVSFYNNEISEKSEIFDDQFSVERPDGSNFTLKIRSTKLEDSAMYFCASRLSGGVAYNEQFFGPGTRLTVL.